The 21 T cell receptor beta chains presented below share a single source sample, sequenced in a study of regulatory T cells in long-lasting Graves disease. CDR3 regions were amplified by Arm-PCR using iRepertoire HTBI primers to build TCR beta libraries. One entry per CDR3 protein, called by TCRdb with MiXCR from the multiplex PCR reads. The sample comprises 650,000 to 850,000 distinct CDR3 sequences, about 32% of which are singletons, and about two fifths rests with the top ten. Documented time point: persistent/refractory GD, antithyroid drugs over 5 years with positive TRAb. Preparation of the TCR library used RNA extracted from PBMCs. This specimen consisted of peripheral blood mononuclear cells (PBMCs), obtained when the disease was refractory, from a patient treated with antithyroid drugs. These receptors all come from a female donor with Graves disease.

This clonotype was counted between two and nine times. The rearrangement uses TRBV20-1 and TRBJ1-2; 7 positions agree with TRBD1. This CDR3 region has 13 residues. V trimming: 6 bases; J trimming: 2 bases; junction bases outside the gene matches: 6. Germline V CDR1 and CDR2: DFQATT, SNEGSKA (reference sequence). CDR3 DNA sequence: TGCAGTGCCGTCCGGGACAGCAACTATGGCTACACCTTC. Protein sequence: CSAVRDSNYGYTF.

This sequence joins TRBV6-1 and TRBJ1-1; D is undetermined. Between the trimmed V and J ends, which lost 3 bases and 1 base, there was a span of 9 bases. The CDR3 is 14 amino acids. Germline V gene lookup returns CDR1 MNHNS and CDR2 SASEGT. CDR3 sequence (DNA): TGTGCCAGCAGTGAGATTGAGAGGAACACTGAAGCTTTCTTT. Its protein is CASSEIERNTEAFF.

This clonotype was observed a handful of times. The rearrangement uses TRBV6-1 and TRBJ2-5; D may be TRBD1 (6 bases). V shed 6 bases and J shed 1 base, with 9 bases lying between them. CDR1 is MNHNS and CDR2 is SASEGT in the germline V gene. This CDR3 spans 13 amino acids. CDR3 protein: CASRSTGQETQYF. For the CDR3, the DNA is TGTGCCAGCAGATCGACAGGCCAAGAGACCCAGTACTTC.

As regards this clonotype: A read error may be the cause here, since a much bigger clone is one base away. This chain links TRBV12-3 or TRBV12-4 with TRBJ1-4; D is undetermined. Trimming removed 3 bases from V and 9 bases from J, with 11 bases in between. CDR3 length equals 13 residues. The CDR3 loop reads CASSFRTVKKLFF. CDR3 bases: TGTGCCAGCAGTTTTCGAACGGTTAAAAAACTGTTTTTT.

The rearrangement joins TRBV4-1 to TRBJ1-2; TRBD1 matches 7 bases. Germline V gives CDR1 MGHRA, CDR2 YSYEKL. V lost 4 bases and J lost 7; bases outside the gene matches: 9. This CDR3 region has 14 residues. The CDR3: CASSRLGTAGGYTF. CDR3 DNA sequence: TGCGCCAGCAGCCGACTTGGGACAGCAGGTGGCTACACCTTC.

This clonotype was seen at least ten times. V usage is TRBV2 and J usage is TRBJ1-2, with D perhaps TRBD1 (5 bases). V was shortened by 3 bases and J by 8 bases, with 13 bases between the two germline ends. The CDR3 sequence is 13 residues long. CDR1 is SNHLY, CDR2 FYNNEI, per germline. Written as DNA, the CDR3 is TGTGCCAGCAGTGACCCGGGGAGGGACGGCTACACCTTC. Translated: CASSDPGRDGYTF.

The J gene is TRBJ2-5, the V gene TRBV11-2, with 9 bases aligning to TRBD2. The CDR3 is 17 residues long. CDR1 is SGHAT, CDR2 FQNNGV, per germline. Trimming removed 5 bases from V and 1 base from J; junction bases left unmatched: 11. For the CDR3, the DNA is TGTGCCAGCAGCACCCGACTAGCGGAGAGACTCCAAGAGACCCAGTACTTC. Translation: CASSTRLAERLQETQYF.

V usage is TRBV6-1 and J usage is TRBJ2-7, with D possibly being TRBD2 (6 bases). The V and J ends lost 5 bases and 0 bases respectively, with 11 bases between them. CDR3 length equals 14 residues. Per the germline V gene, CDR1 is MNHNS and CDR2 is SASEGT. In nucleotides, the CDR3 is TGTGCCAGCAGTCGGGGGAGCCCCTCCTACGAGCAGTACTTC. It specifies CASSRGSPSYEQYF.

On this clonotype: A much more abundant neighbour one base away suggests this may be a read error. The chain couples TRBV12-3 or TRBV12-4 to TRBJ1-4, with a weak D call TRBD1 (5 bases). V gave up 6 bases and J gave up 7 bases, with 15 bases separating them. CDR3 length equals 14 residues. The CDR3 nucleotides are TGTGCCAGCAGCCCCTTGTCCGGGGCTGAAAAACTGTTTTTT. Translating gives CASSPLSGAEKLFF.

The V gene is TRBV30, the J gene TRBJ2-7, with D tentatively TRBD1 (5 bases). The CDR3 is 13 residues long. V lost 2 bases and J 3 bases, leaving 11 bases between the germline ends. Germline CDR1 is GTSNPN and CDR2 is SVGIG (reference sequence). CDR3 sequence reads: CAWSPGHRYEQYF. CDR3 nucleotide sequence: TGTGCCTGGAGTCCAGGGCACCGCTACGAGCAGTACTTC. The full variable domain, in which reference TRBV30 and TRBJ2-7 provide the parts outside the CDR3, is SQTIHQWPATLVQPVGSPLSLECTVEGTSNPNLYWYRQAAGRGLQLLFYSVGIGQISSEVPQNLSASRPQDRQFILSSKKLLLSDSGFYLCAWSPGHRYEQYFGPGTRLTVT.

The rearrangement uses TRBV12-3 or TRBV12-4 and TRBJ1-1; possibly TRBD1 for D (5 bases). The CDR3 runs 17 residues. The V end lost 6 bases, the J end lost 3 bases, and 23 bases lay between the germline ends. CDR3 amino acids: CASSKSPFRGPHTEAFF. The CDR3 nucleotides read TGTGCCAGCAGCAAATCACCTTTCCGGGGACCCCACACTGAAGCTTTCTTT.

This chain links TRBV6-4 with TRBJ1-2; 8 bases fit TRBD1. Germline CDR1 is MRHNA and CDR2 is SNTAGT. Trimming cost V 0 bases and J 4 bases; bases outside gene matches: 1. The CDR3 extends over 14 amino acids. The CDR3 is CASSDSGTGYGYTF. The CDR3 DNA sequence: TGTGCCAGCAGTGACTCCGGGACAGGCTATGGCTACACCTTC.

The CDR3 region has the DNA TGCAGTGCTCACATGGGCGTCTCTATTGGCTACACCTTC. Translation gives CSAHMGVSIGYTF. The rearrangement joins TRBV20-1 to TRBJ1-2; D is undetermined. V shed 5 bases and J shed 7 bases, with 17 bases lying between them. The CDR3 spans 13 residues. CDR1 and CDR2 from the germline V gene are DFQATT and SNEGSKA (reference sequence).

V usage is TRBV3-1 and J usage is TRBJ2-2; D ambiguous. Trimming removed 1 base at V and 0 bases at J, with 9 bases between. This CDR3 spans 16 amino acids. Looked up from germline, CDR1 is LGHDT and CDR2 is YNNKEL (reference sequence). The CDR3 nucleotides read TGTGCCAGCAGCCAAGTGGACGGGTCGAACACCGGGGAGCTGTTTTTT. Encoded protein: CASSQVDGSNTGELFF.

This clonotype showed up many times. The chain joins TRBV2 to TRBJ1-5, with D possibly being TRBD1 (5 bases). This CDR3 has 15 residues. The V gene's germline CDR1 is SNHLY and CDR2 FYNNEI. V lost 7 bases, J lost 0 bases, and 13 bases lay in between. CDR3 amino acids: CASNRRQTSNQPQHF. CDR3 DNA sequence: TGTGCCAGCAACCGGCGACAGACTAGCAATCAGCCCCAGCATTTT.

Points on this clonotype: The CDR3 does not close with the conserved phenylalanine or tryptophan, likely indicating a read error. V is TRBV11-2 and J is TRBJ2-7; tentative D call: TRBD1 (6 bases). The CDR3 extends over 13 amino acids. V lost 5 bases and J 3 bases, leaving 11 bases between the germline ends. CDR1 SGHAT and CDR2 FQNNGV come from the germline V gene. CDR3 residues: CASSRADSYEQYL. CDR3 nucleotides: TGTGCCAGCAGCCGCGCGGACAGCTACGAGCAGTACCTC.

The table lists this clonotype with many counts. The V call is TRBV11-2, the J call TRBJ2-5; no reliable D call. Germline V CDR1 and CDR2: SGHAT, FQNNGV. V lost 0 bases and J lost 5, with 4 bases in between. The CDR3 runs 12 residues. The CDR3 coding sequence is TGTGCCAGCAGCTTAGATGGGGAGACCCAGTACTTC. Translated, it gives CASSLDGETQYF.

This clonotype was counted between two and nine times. The chain recombines TRBV6-1 with TRBJ1-6; a possible D gene is TRBD1 (6 bases). Trimming stripped 2 bases from V and 7 bases from J, with 12 bases between. CDR3 length equals 15 residues. Germline V gene sequence: CDR1 MNHNS, CDR2 SASEGT. Here the CDR3 reads CASSERTVKNSPLHF. CDR3 nucleotides: TGTGCCAGCAGTGAAAGGACAGTCAAAAATTCACCCCTCCACTTT.

This clonotype was detected many times. V gene TRBV11-2 combines with J gene TRBJ1-4; possibly TRBD1 for D (6 bases). Germline CDR1 is SGHAT and CDR2 is FQNNGV. The CDR3 extends over 14 amino acids. V was cut by 5 bases and J by 5 bases, with 12 bases left in between. CDR3 region: CASSLTGGNEKLFF. DNA of the CDR3: TGTGCCAGCAGCCTGACAGGAGGGAATGAAAAACTGTTTTTT.

CDR3 DNA sequence: TGCAGCGTTGACGGGCCGGGACAGGGTTACGAGCAGTACTTC. It codes for CSVDGPGQGYEQYF. The rearrangement uses TRBV29-1 and TRBJ2-7, with 9 bases matching TRBD1. Losses at the gene ends were 3 bases for V and 4 bases for J; bases not matched to a gene: 7. The CDR3 has 14 amino acids. The V gene's germline CDR1 is SQVTM and CDR2 ANQGSEA.

The V gene is TRBV6-1, the J gene TRBJ1-6; possible D gene TRBD1, 6 bases. CDR1 and CDR2 (germline): MNHNS, SASEGT. Trimming removed 6 bases from V and 6 bases from J, with 12 bases in between. This CDR3 has 14 amino acids. In DNA, the CDR3 is TGTGCCAGCAGCCCCACAGGGTCTAATTCACCCCTCCACTTT. Protein product: CASSPTGSNSPLHF.